The 4 T cell receptor beta chains below were found in one sample sequenced in a study of blood T cell repertoires in COVID-19. The method was immunoSEQ multiplex PCR; TCRdb's version includes in-frame clones alone and lacks a portion of them. The sample includes approximately 400,000 clones, around 89% of them seen just once. The specimen was peripheral blood. These receptors came from a man in his forties with acute or convalescent COVID-19.

This clone was seen a handful of times. The chain is built from TRBV6-1 and TRBJ2-4; 10 positions match TRBD1. CDR3 length equals 17 residues. The V gene end was trimmed by 4 bases and the J gene end by 4 bases; junction bases not matched to a gene: 10. The germline V gene encodes CDR1 MNHNS and CDR2 SASEGT. CDR3 nucleotides: TGTGCCAGCAGTGGGCGACAGGGGGCGCCTGGTAAAAACATTCAGTACTTC. Translated, it gives CASSGRQGAPGKNIQYF.

The V gene is TRBV7-2, the J gene TRBJ2-3; D is possibly TRBD2 (5 bases). The germline V gene encodes CDR1 SGHTA and CDR2 FQGNSA. The CDR3 totals 16 residues. V was pared by 1 base and J by 5 bases, with 16 bases between. CDR3 DNA: TGTGCCAGCAGCTTAGGTTTGGACTCGCTCAGAGATACGCAGTATTTT. Translated: CASSLGLDSLRDTQYF. The full variable domain, rest sourced from reference TRBV7-2 and TRBJ2-3, is GAGVSQSPSNKVTEKGKDVELRCDPISGHTALYWYRQSLGQGLEFLIYFQGNSAPDKSGLPSDRFSAERTGGSVSTLTIQRTQQEDSAVYLCASSLGLDSLRDTQYFGPGTRLTVL.

In this sample, this clone turned up once. This chain uses TRBV6-6 with TRBJ1-6, with D hard to call. V was cut by 5 bases and J by 6 bases, with 11 bases left in between. The CDR3 is 14 amino acids. The germline V gene has CDR1 MNHNY and CDR2 SVGAGI (reference sequence). The chain's CDR3 is CASSTRLTNSPLHF. CDR3 in DNA: TGTGCCAGCAGTACGAGACTGACTAATTCACCCCTCCACTTT.

The chain is built from TRBV5-1 and TRBJ1-6; 7 bases fit TRBD1. The V segment lost 2 bases and the J segment 7 bases; nucleotides outside the gene matches: 6. The germline CDR1 and CDR2 sequences are SGHRS and YFSETQ. This CDR3 has 15 amino acids. CDR3 sequence reads: CASSLEGQENSPLHF. Here the CDR3 DNA reads TGCGCCAGCAGCTTAGAAGGACAGGAAAATTCACCCCTCCACTTT.